This TCR beta chain derives from a study of blood T cell repertoires in COVID-19. Study summary: T cells, B-cell-depleted T cells, or PBMCs provided the cDNA or gDNA that served as material.

The method was immunoSEQ multiplex PCR; TCRdb's version includes in-frame clones alone and lacks a portion of them. Here the sample spans about 140,000 clones, about 88% being singletons. CDR3 length: 17 amino acids. Between the trimmed V and J ends, which lost 1 base and 10 bases, there was a span of 22 bases. The germline gives CDR1 LGHDT, CDR2 YNNKEL (reference sequence). A Seattle source enrolled patients during active infection and followed them longitudinally. The sequenced sample consisted of peripheral blood. The chain couples TRBV3-1 (or the pseudogene TRBV3-2) to TRBJ1-4; a possible D gene is TRBD1 (5 bases). This clonotype was sampled from a human donor with COVID-19, enrolled during active disease. The donor label of this sample is uncertain. CDR3 sequence (DNA): TGTGCCAGCAGCCAAGCCCTCCGGACGGGGGAGAAAGGAAAACTGTTTTTT. Its protein product is CASSQALRTGEKGKLFF.